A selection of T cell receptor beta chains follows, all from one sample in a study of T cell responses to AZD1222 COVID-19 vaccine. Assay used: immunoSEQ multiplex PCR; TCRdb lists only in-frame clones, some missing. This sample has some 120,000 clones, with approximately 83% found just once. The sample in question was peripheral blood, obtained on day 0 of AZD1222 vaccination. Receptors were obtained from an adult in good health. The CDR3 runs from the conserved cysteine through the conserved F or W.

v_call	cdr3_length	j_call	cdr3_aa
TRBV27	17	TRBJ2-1	CASSPSSGAKVYNEQFF
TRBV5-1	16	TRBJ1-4	CASSLVAIKTNEKLFF
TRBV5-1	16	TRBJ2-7	CASSLVKTGASYEQYF
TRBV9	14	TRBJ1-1	CASSVVGQNTEAFF
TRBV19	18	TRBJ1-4	CASSSGQGGFYRGEKLFF
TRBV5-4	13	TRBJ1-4	CASRDRANEKLFF
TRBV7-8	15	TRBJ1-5	CASSPRRGGNQPQHF
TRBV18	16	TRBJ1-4	CASSPRGQGVSEKLFF
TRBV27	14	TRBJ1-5	CASSPHGQGQPQHF
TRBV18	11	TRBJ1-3	CASSSTRDRYF
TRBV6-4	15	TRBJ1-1	CASSDSGRGRTEAFF
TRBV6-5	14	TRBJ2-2	CASSKTGPTGELFF
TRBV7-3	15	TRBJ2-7	CASSLPGHIFYEQYF
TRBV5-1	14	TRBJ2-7	CASSLSRDTYEQYF
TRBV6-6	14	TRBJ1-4	CAARTGDPNEKLFF
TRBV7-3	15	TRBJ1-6	CASSARGGDNSPLHF
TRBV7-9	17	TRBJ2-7	CASSLVWSDRNPGEQYF
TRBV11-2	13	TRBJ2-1	CASSLNRDFGQFF
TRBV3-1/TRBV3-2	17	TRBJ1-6	CASSKGTVSSYNSPLHF
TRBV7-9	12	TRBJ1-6	CASSSSGVSLHF
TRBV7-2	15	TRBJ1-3	CASSLDSGPGNTIYF
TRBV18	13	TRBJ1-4	CASGADVGEKLFF
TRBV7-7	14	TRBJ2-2	CASSLGAGTGELFF
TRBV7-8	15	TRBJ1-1	CASSFRFRVPDEAFF
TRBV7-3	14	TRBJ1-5	CASSSATGNQPQHF
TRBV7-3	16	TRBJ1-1	CASSLGTGGANTEAFF
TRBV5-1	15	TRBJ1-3	CASSQHTGSGNTIYF
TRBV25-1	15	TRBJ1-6	CASSEYFALQPSLHF
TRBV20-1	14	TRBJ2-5	CSASLPSAPRTQYF
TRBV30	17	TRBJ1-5	CAWSVAGTGGPNQPQHF
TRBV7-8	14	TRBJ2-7	CASSLQQGSYEQYF
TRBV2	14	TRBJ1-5	CASSNNGGVQPQHF
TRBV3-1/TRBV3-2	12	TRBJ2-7	CASSDTIYEQYF
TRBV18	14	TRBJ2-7	CASSVTGTGNEQYF
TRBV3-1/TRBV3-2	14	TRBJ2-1	CASSQDRGLPTRFF
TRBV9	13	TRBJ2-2	CASSLNRGGELFF
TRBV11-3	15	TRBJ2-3	CASSPGGGVGDTQYF
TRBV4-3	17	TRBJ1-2	CASSPSRGVLRGNGYTF
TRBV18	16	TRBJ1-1	CASSPRDRGPSTEAFF
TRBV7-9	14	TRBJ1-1	CASSVGGMNTEAFF
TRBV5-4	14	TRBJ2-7	CASSLSTGPYEQYF
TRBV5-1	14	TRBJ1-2	CASSPRTGGYGYTF
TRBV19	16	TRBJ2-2	CASRRTVRANTGELFF
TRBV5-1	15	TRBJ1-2	CASSLEAFRNYGYTF
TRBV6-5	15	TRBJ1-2	CASSTPGTSNYGYTF
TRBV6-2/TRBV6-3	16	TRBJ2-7	CASSGGAGSRVYEQYF
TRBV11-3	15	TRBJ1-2	CASSSEVGNFYGYTF
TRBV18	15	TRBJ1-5	CASSAQEYSNQPQHF
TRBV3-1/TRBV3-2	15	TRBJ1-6	CASRQLPQGNSPLHF
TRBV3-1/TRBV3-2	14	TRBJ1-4	CASSHRQANEKLFF
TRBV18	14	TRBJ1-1	CASSQGPGNTEAFF
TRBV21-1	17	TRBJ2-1	CASSTIRQESSYNEQFF
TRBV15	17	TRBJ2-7	CATSRDLAGQGTYEQYF